This T cell receptor beta chain originates from a study of response to subunit inactivated influenza vaccine. TCRdb redid the calling of the RT-PCR reads with MiXCR, one entry per CDR3 protein. The sample has roughly 550,000 distinct CDR3 sequences; roughly a quarter are singletons. CDR1 is SGHRS and CDR2 is YFSETQ in the germline V gene. The CDR3 extends over 14 amino acids. The ends lost 4 bases at V and 5 bases at J; junction bases unmatched: 7. The sample also formed part of further work on T cells expressing NK-cell markers. Per that paper: UMIs accompanied the 5'RACE template switching by which TCR beta cDNA was made. For several experiments, T cell sorting was restricted to the alpha-beta TCR population by means of an anti-gamma-delta TCR antibody.

The specimen comprised CD4+ T cells sorted from PBMCs, sampled 11 to 12 days after vaccination. This chain uses TRBV5-1 with TRBJ2-7, with TRBD1 matching over 9 bases. The receptor comes from a man aged 50-59 years who received an inactivated influenza vaccine. The CDR3 protein is CASSLRTGVDEQYF. The CDR3 bases are TGCGCCAGCAGCCTCCGGACAGGGGTGGACGAGCAGTACTTC.